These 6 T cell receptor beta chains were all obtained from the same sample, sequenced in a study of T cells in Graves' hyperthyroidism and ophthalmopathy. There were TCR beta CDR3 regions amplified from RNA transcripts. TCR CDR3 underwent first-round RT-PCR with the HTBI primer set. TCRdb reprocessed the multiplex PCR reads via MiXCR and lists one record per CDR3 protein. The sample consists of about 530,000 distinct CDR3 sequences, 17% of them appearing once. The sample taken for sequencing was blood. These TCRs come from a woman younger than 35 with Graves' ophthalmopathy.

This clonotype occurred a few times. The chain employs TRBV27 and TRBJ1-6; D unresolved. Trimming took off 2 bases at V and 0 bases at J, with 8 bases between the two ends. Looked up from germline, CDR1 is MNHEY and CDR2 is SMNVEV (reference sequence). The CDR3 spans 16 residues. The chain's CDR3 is CASSLRLVSYNSPLHF. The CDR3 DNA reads TGTGCCAGCAGTTTACGACTCGTCTCCTATAATTCACCCCTCCACTTT.

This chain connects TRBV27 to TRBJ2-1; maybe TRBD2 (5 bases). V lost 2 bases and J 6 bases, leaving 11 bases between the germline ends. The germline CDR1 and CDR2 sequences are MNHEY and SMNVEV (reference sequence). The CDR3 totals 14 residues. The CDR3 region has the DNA TGTGCCAGCAGTTTAACGGGGAACTTCAATGAGCAGTTCTTC. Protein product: CASSLTGNFNEQFF.

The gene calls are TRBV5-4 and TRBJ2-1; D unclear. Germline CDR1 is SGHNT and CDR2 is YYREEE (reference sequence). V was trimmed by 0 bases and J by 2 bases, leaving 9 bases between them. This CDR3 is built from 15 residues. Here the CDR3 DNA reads TGTGCCAGCAGCTTGGAAGATTTGACCTACAATGAGCAGTTCTTC. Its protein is CASSLEDLTYNEQFF. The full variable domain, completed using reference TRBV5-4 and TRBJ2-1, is ETGVTQSPTHLIKTRGQQVTLRCSSQSGHNTVSWYQQALGQGPQFIFQYYREEENGRGNFPPRFSGLQFPNYSSELNVNALELDDSALYLCASSLEDLTYNEQFFGPGTRLTVL.

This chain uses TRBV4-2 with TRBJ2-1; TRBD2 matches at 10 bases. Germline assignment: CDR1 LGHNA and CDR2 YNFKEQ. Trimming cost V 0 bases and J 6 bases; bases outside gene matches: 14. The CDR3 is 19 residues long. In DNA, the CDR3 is TGTGCCAGCAGCCAAGATCCTAGCGGGAGATATACGCCCTTCAATGAGCAGTTCTTC. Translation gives CASSQDPSGRYTPFNEQFF.

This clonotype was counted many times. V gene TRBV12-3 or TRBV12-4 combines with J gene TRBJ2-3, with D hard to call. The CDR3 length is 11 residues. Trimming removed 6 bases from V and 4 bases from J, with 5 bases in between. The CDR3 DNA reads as TGTGCCAGCAGCTTTTCAGATACGCAGTATTTT. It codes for CASSFSDTQYF.

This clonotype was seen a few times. In nucleotides, the CDR3 is TGTGCCAGCAGCCTTCCGATAACAGCGGGGGGGGGGAATGAGCAGTTCTTC. Its translation is CASSLPITAGGGNEQFF. The rearrangement joins TRBV3-1 to TRBJ2-1; 10 nucleotides line up with TRBD2. Germline values: CDR1 LGHDT, CDR2 YNNKEL (reference sequence). J gave up 7 bases and V 4 bases, and 13 bases lay outside the gene matches. The CDR3 runs 17 residues.